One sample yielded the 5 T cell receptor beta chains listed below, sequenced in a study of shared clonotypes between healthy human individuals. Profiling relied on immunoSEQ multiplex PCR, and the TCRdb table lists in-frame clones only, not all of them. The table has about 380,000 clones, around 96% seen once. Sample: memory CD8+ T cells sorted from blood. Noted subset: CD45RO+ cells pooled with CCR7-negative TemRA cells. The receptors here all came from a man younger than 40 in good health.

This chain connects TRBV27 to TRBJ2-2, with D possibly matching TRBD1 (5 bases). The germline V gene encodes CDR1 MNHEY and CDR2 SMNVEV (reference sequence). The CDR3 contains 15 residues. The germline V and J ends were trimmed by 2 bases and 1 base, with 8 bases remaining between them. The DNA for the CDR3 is TGTGCCAGCAGTTTAAGAGGACAGAACACCGGGGAGCTGTTTTTT. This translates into CASSLRGQNTGELFF.

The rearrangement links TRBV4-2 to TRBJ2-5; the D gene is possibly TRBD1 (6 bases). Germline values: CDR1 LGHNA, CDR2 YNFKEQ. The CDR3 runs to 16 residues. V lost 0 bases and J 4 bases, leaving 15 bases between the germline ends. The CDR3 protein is CASSQDIGRGRETQYF. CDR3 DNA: TGTGCCAGCAGCCAAGACATCGGCAGGGGCCGAGAGACCCAGTACTTC.

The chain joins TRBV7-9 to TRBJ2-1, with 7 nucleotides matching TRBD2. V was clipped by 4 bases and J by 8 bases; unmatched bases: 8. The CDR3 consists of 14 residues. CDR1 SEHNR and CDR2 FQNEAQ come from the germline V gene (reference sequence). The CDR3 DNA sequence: TGTGCCAGCAGCTCCACTAGCGCGGGGCATGAGCAGTTCTTC. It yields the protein CASSSTSAGHEQFF. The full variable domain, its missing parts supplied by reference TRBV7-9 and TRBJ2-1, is DTGVSQNPRHKITKRGQNVTFRCDPISEHNRLYWYRQTLGQGPEFLTYFQNEAQLEKSRLLSDRFSAERPKGSFSTLEIQRTEQGDSAMYLCASSSTSAGHEQFFGPGTRLTVL.

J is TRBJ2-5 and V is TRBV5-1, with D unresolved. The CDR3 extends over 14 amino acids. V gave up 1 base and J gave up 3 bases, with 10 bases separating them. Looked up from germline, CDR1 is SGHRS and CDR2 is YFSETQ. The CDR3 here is CASSLYLVEETQYF. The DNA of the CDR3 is TGCGCCAGCAGCTTGTACCTAGTCGAAGAGACCCAGTACTTC.

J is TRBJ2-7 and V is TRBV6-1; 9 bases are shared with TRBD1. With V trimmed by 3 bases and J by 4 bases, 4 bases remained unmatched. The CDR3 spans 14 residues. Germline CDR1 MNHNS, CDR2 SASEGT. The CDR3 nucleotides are TGTGCCAGCAGTGACGGGGGACAGGGATACGAGCAGTACTTC. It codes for CASSDGGQGYEQYF.